Given below is one TCR beta chain in context. The data were taken from a study of blood T cell repertoires in COVID-19. Overall study: Researchers got acute and convalescent COVID-19 samples from the United States, Italy and Spain. From T cells, B-cell-depleted T cells, or PBMCs came the material, which was cDNA or gDNA.

Original processing notes: Reference gene primer amplification yielded estimated nucleated cell counts. The method was immunoSEQ multiplex PCR; TCRdb's version includes in-frame clones alone and lacks a portion of them. V and J calls and clone size are given by that table; D and trimming were obtained from the DNA. Found here are about 170,000 clones, 83% of them singletons; the top ten hold about 4%. This TCR came from a woman aged 50 to 60 in a cohort exposed to, infected with or recovered from COVID-19 (not recorded which). The sequencing input was PBMCs or T cells enriched from blood (not recorded which).

CDR3 in amino acids: CASSWGQTNTEAFF. The CDR3 DNA is TGTGCCAGTAGTTGGGGACAGACGAACACTGAAGCTTTCTTT. V gene TRBV19 combines with J gene TRBJ1-1; 7 nucleotides match TRBD1. The trim removed 5 bases at V and 1 base at J, leaving 4 bases unmatched. Germline values: CDR1 LNHDA, CDR2 SQIVND (reference sequence). The CDR3 totals 14 residues.